The sequence of this T cell receptor (beta chain) was determined in a study of radiotherapy plus CTLA-4 blockade in lung cancer. Looked up from germline, CDR1 is LGHNA and CDR2 is YSLEER. The germline V and J ends were trimmed by 1 base and 7 bases, with 19 bases remaining between them. The CDR3 length is 16 residues. Regarding the study as a whole: The authors reported that early blood T cell clone dynamics, with interferon-beta, best predicted response.

On this clone itself: Its antigen is not known.

Some clones are missing from TCRdb's copy, which holds only in-frame ones; the method was immunoSEQ multiplex PCR. The sample has tens of thousands of clones; more than 60% are singletons. V usage is TRBV4-3 and J usage is TRBJ1-2; possibly TRBD1 for D (6 bases). The specimen was peripheral blood, collected from a patient treated with radiotherapy plus ipilimumab. The clonotype was recovered from a human donor with non-small cell lung cancer who had a partial response to radiotherapy plus ipilimumab. Some clones in this sample may be carry-over from other donors' samples. CDR3 in DNA: TGCGCCAGCAGCCAAGTTTACCTCAGGGGTACAGGTGGCTACACCTTC. Residues: CASSQVYLRGTGGYTF.